The present TCR beta chain was sequenced within a study of T cells in localized non-small cell lung cancer. Study conclusions and caveats: Heterogeneity cannot be ruled out, as sequencing used one tumor region only. The appearance of a median roughly 53 of the top 100 tumor clones was seen in adjacent lung. Uninvolved adjacent lung showed higher T cell clonality than tumor.

The table came from immunoSEQ multiplex PCR; TCRdb's copy has only in-frame clones and leaves some out. Here the sample spans 78,000 or so clones, 70% to 90% being singletons. Remarks on this clone: Its target is unknown.

The V end was cut by 8 bases, the J end by 11 bases, with 14 bases between. CDR3 length: 11 residues. Germline values: CDR1 MNHEY, CDR2 SVGAGI. The sample in question was peripheral blood, obtained before any cancer treatment. The rearrangement uses TRBV6-5 and TRBJ2-3; D not certain. The receptor's source is a man aged 35 to 69 with stage I lung adenocarcinoma. The CDR3 DNA follows: TGTGCCAGCCAGCTCCACAGAGGGCAGTATTTT. Its protein product is CASQLHRGQYF.